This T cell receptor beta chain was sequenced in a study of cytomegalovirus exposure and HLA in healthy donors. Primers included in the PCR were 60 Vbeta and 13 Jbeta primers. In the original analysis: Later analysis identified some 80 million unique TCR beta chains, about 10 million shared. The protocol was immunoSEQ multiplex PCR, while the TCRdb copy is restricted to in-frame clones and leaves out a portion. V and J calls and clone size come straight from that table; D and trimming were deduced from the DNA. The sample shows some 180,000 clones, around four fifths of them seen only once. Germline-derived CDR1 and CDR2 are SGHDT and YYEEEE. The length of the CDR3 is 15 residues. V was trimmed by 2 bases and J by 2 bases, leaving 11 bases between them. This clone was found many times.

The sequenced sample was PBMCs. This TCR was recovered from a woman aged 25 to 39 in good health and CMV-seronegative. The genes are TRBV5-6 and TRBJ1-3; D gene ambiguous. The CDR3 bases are TGTGCCAGCAGCTTTGGGAGTTTGACTGGAAACACCATATATTTT. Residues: CASSFGSLTGNTIYF.